This T cell receptor (beta chain) was sequenced for a study of monozygotic twins with inflammatory bowel disease (dated by TCRdb to the late 2010s). About the study as a whole: The complete study included about 28 monozygotic twin pairs: 19 IBD-discordant Danish pairs and nine German pairs, of which four were IBD-concordant and five were IBD-discordant. Disease-associated traits were sought mainly through comparisons between IBD patients and their genetically identical healthy co-twins within discordant pairs. Each individual had, on average, about 151 000 unique TCRalpha sequences and 181 000 unique TCRbeta sequences available for analysis.

Including cysteine and phenylalanine, the CDR3 has 14 amino acids. No DNA sequence is on record. Via the germline V gene, CDR1 is SGHTA and CDR2 FQGTGA. The study at large found these results: Fewer clonotypes were shared with other individuals by IBD patients than by healthy twins, most markedly in patients showing signs of disease activity. Repertoire similarity did not differ between concordant and discordant twins, which could be due to limited statistical power. A decrease in TCRbeta repertoire diversity, as measured by inverse Simpson index, was observed in IBD patients compared with their healthy co-twins. Different T cell subtypes could not be distinguished in the analysis. The results gave no support for a single strong signal or clonotype linked to IBD. Background noise and inter-individual variability may have been introduced into the repertoires by the differing immunosuppressive treatments among patients.

From each donor, an approximately 2.5 ml peripheral blood sample was collected into PAXgene tubes and kept at -80 degrees C. Without T cell sorting, total RNA was isolated from whole blood using the PAXgene blood miRNA kit on an automated QIAcube. Deep TCRalpha and TCRbeta repertoire profiling with unique molecular barcoding was performed on peripheral blood of monozygotic twin pairs concordant or discordant for inflammatory bowel disease. Smoking habits were recorded for all twin pairs, with individuals classified as current, former or never smokers. To prepare the library, 5' RACE was applied. The input for every TCR library was roughly 3,200 ng of total RNA. cDNA was synthesized with SMARTScribe reverse transcriptase in eight separate reactions per sample. During cDNA synthesis, unique molecular identifiers containing a 6-nucleotide sample barcode were introduced by template switching. Two nested PCRs of roughly 16 and 10 cycles amplified the TCRalpha and TCRbeta cDNA, and bead purification followed each PCR. Before amplification, the cDNA was treated with uracil DNA-glycosylase and purified using the QIAquick PCR purification kit. In the second PCR, Illumina TruSeq-compatible adapters and sample-specific barcodes were added. TapeStation and Qubit were used to check library quality and concentration, and 5 ng of each library went into the pool. Sequencing of the pooled libraries was done on an Illumina HiSeq2500 single-index Rapid Run using custom sequencing primers and 2 x 100 bp reads. The study's processing was this. PCR and sequencing errors were corrected by UMI-based consensus assembly using MiGEC version 1.2.6. MiXCR version 2.1.1 was used to carry out V(D)J alignment, clonotype assembly and CDR3 extraction. Normalisation of gene usage, clonotype sharing and MAIT/NKT TCR abundance was achieved by analysing the top 1000, 10 000 and 20 000 clonotypes per sample. Diversity was computed as the inverse Simpson index with the vegan R package after downsampling to 27 000 UMIs. Paired Mann-Whitney U tests were applied to discordant twin pairs, and Benjamini-Hochberg correction was used for multiple testing. After reprocessing by TCRdb, each CDR3 protein sequence is one entry, and no DNA is given. The V and J calls follow TCRdb's processing rather than the paper's. For this sample, the table gives nearly 450,000 distinct CDR3 sequences. The ten biggest clones cover 2% to 3% of the sample.

With regard to this clonotype: What antigen it recognizes has not been identified.

Sequenced material: blood. The TCR comes from a human donor with ulcerative colitis or Crohn's disease, or a healthy co-twin of an affected twin (not recorded which). The rearrangement combines TRBV7-3 with TRBJ2-3; TCRdb's D gene call, TRBD2, goes unchecked for lack of DNA. The CDR3 region: CASSWSGATDTQYF.